Shown below are 6 T cell receptor beta chains from a single sample sequenced in a study of OX40 agonist ivuxolimab in advanced cancers. Clones were read by immunoSEQ multiplex PCR, and TCRdb kept only the in-frame ones, dropping some. Of 15,000 to 20,000 clones in the sample, around 70% were seen once. Sequencing was performed on CD4+ or CD8+ T cells sorted from blood, taken in a trial of the OX40 agonist ivuxolimab. The receptors stem from an adult with an advanced solid tumor such as melanoma, head and neck, liver or kidney cancer.

This chain uses TRBV4-3 with TRBJ2-1, with no clear D. Trimming removed 0 bases from V and 7 bases from J, with 13 bases in between. The CDR3 consists of 15 residues. In germline, CDR1 is LGHNA, CDR2 YSLEER. The CDR3 region is CASSQDRVAPNEQFF. In DNA, the CDR3 is TGCGCCAGCAGCCAAGATCGGGTAGCTCCGAATGAGCAGTTCTTC.

The chain uses TRBV25-1 and TRBJ2-7, with a tentative D call TRBD1 (7 bases). There are 14 residues in the CDR3. V dropped 5 bases and J dropped 5 bases, with 16 bases sitting between them. CDR1 is MGHDK and CDR2 is SYGVNS in the germline V gene. This chain's CDR3 is CASSSTQGGHEQYF. The CDR3 DNA follows: TGTGCCAGCAGTTCAACCCAGGGGGGCCACGAGCAGTACTTC.

The CDR3 loop is CASSLTGSFSTDTQYF. The CDR3 DNA reads TGTGCCAGCAGCCTGACCGGCAGCTTTAGCACAGATACGCAGTATTTT. The gene calls are TRBV14 and TRBJ2-3; D unclear. CDR3 length: 16 amino acids. Germline CDR1 SGHDN, CDR2 FVKESK. V gave up 4 bases and J gave up 0 bases, with 14 bases separating them. Full variable domain (missing parts from reference TRBV14 and TRBJ2-3): EAGVTQFPSHSVIEKGQTVTLRCDPISGHDNLYWYRRVMGKEIKFLLHFVKESKQDESGMPNNRFLAERTGGTYSTLKVQPAELEDSGVYFCASSLTGSFSTDTQYFGPGTRLTVL.

This sequence joins TRBV4-3 and TRBJ2-5; perhaps TRBD2 as D (6 bases). Germline CDR1 is LGHNA and CDR2 is YSLEER. V was trimmed by 7 bases and J by 1 base, leaving 16 bases between them. The CDR3 is made up of 15 amino acids. The CDR3 here is CASTSETGSQETQYF. In DNA, the CDR3 is TGCGCCAGCACCTCCGAGACCGGGAGCCAAGAGACCCAGTACTTC.

The gene calls are TRBV4-2 and TRBJ2-7, with TRBD2 matching 8 bases. Germline V gene sequence: CDR1 LGHNA, CDR2 YNFKEQ. Trimming removed 0 bases from V and 5 bases from J; junction bases left unmatched: 12. The CDR3 is made up of 17 amino acids. CDR3 in amino acids: CASSQERAGEESDEQYF. The CDR3 bases are TGTGCCAGCAGCCAAGAAAGAGCGGGAGAGGAAAGCGACGAGCAGTACTTC.

Only a few counts were recorded for this clone. The J gene is TRBJ1-1, the V gene TRBV29-1, with D perhaps matching TRBD1 (5 bases). The V gene's germline CDR1 is SQVTM and CDR2 ANQGSEA. Trimming took off 4 bases at V and 5 bases at J, with 11 bases between the two ends. The CDR3 contains 12 residues. CDR3 protein: CSVVMGLTEAFF. The CDR3 DNA reads as TGCAGCGTTGTGATGGGGCTGACTGAAGCTTTCTTT.